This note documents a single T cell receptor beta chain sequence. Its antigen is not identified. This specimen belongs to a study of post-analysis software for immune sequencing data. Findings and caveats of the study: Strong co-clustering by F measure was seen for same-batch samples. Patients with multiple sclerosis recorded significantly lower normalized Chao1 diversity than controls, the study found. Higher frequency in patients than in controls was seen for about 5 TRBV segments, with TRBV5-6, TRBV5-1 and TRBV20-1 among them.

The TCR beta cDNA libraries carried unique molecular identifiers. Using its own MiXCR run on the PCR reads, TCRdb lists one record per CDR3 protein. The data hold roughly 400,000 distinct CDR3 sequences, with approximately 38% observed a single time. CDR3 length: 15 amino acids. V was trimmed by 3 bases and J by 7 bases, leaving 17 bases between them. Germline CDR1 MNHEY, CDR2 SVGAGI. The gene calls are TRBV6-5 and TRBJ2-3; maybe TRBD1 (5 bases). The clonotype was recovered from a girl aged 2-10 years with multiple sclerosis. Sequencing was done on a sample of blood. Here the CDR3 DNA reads TGTGCCAGCAGTTATCAAGGGGTTACCCAGCATACGCAGTATTTT. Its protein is CASSYQGVTQHTQYF.